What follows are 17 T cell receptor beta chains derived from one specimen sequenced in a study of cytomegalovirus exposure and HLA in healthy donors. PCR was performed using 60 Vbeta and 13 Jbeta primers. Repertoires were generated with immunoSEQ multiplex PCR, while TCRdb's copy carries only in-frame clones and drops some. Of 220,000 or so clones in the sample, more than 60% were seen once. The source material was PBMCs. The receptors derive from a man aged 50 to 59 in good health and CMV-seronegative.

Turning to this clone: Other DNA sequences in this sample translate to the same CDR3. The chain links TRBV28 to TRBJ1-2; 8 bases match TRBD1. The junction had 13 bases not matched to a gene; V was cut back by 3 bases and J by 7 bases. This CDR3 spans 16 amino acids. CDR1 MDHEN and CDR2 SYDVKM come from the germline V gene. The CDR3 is CASSFLGDRGEAGYTF. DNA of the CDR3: TGTGCCAGCAGTTTCCTAGGAGACAGGGGTGAGGCTGGCTACACCTTC.

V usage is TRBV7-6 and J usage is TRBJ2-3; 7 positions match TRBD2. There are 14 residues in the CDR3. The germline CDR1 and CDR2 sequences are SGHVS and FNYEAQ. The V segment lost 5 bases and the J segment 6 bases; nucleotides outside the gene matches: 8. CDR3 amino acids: CASSPAGPLDTQYF. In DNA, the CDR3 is TGTGCCAGCAGCCCAGCGGGGCCATTGGATACGCAGTATTTT.

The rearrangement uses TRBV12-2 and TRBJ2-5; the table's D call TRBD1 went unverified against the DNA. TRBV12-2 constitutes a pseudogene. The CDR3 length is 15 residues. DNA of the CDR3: TGTGCAAGTCGCACCCGAGGACACGACCAAGAGACCCAGTACTTC. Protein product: CASRTRGHDQETQYF.

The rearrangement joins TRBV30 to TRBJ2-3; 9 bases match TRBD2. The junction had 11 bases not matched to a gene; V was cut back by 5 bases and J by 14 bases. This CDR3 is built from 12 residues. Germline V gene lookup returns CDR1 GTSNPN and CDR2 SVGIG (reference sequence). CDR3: CAWDSTGTSRYF. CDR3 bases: TGTGCCTGGGATTCTACCGGGACTAGCAGGTATTTT.

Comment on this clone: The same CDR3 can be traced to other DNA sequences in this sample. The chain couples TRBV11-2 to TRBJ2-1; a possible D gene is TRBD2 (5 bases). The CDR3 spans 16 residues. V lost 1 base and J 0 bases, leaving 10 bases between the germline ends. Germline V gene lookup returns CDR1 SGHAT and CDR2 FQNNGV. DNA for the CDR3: TGTGCCAGCAGCTTAGTAAGAGGGAGCTCCTACAATGAGCAGTTCTTC. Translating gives CASSLVRGSSYNEQFF.

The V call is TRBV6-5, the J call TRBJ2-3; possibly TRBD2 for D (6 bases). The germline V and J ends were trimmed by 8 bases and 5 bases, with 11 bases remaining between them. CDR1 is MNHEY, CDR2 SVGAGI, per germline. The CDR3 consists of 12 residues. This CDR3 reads CASSRGKDTQYF. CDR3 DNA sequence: TGTGCCAGCTCTCGGGGGAAAGATACGCAGTATTTT.

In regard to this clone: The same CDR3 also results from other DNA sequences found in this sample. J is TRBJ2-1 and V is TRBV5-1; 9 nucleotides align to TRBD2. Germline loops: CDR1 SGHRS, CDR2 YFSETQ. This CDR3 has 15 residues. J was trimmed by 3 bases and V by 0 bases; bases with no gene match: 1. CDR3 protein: CASSLDSGSYNEQFF. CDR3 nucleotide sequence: TGCGCCAGCAGCTTGGATAGCGGGAGCTACAATGAGCAGTTCTTC.

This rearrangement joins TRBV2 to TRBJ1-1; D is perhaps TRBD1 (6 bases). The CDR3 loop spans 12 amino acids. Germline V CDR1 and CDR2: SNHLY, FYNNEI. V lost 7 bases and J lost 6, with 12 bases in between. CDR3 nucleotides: TGTGCCAGCAACAACAGGGCATCTGAAGCTTTCTTT. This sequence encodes CASNNRASEAFF.

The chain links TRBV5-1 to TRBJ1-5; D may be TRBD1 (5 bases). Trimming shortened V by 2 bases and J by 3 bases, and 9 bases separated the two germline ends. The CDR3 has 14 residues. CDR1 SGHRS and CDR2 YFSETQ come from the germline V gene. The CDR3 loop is CASSLGAPNQPQHF. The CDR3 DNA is TGCGCCAGCAGCTTAGGGGCTCCCAATCAGCCCCAGCATTTT.

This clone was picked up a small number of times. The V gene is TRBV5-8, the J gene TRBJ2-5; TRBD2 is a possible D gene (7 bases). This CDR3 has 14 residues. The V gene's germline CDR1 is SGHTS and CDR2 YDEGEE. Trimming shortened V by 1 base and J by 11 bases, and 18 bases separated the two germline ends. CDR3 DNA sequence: TGTGCCAGCAGCTTGATCGCGGGGGCTCGGGAGCAGTACTTC. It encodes CASSLIAGAREQYF.

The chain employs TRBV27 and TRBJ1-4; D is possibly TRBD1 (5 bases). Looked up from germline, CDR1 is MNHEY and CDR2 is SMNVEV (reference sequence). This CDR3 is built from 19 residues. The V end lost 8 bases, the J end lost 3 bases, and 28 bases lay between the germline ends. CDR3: CASQDRHNPDQGSNEKLFF. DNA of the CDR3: TGTGCCAGCCAAGACCGCCATAACCCCGATCAGGGTTCTAATGAAAAACTGTTTTTT. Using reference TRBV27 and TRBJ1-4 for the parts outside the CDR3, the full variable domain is EAQVTQNPRYLITVTGKKLTVTCSQNMNHEYMSWYRQDPGLGLRQIYYSMNVEVTDKGDVPEGYKVSRKEKRNFPLILESPSPNQTSLYFCASQDRHNPDQGSNEKLFFGSGTQLSVL.

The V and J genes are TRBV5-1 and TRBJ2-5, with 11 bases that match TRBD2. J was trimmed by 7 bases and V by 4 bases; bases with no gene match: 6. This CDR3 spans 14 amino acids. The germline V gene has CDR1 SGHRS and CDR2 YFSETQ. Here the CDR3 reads CASSLGLAVATQYF. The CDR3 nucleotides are TGCGCCAGCAGCCTGGGACTAGCGGTAGCGACCCAGTACTTC.

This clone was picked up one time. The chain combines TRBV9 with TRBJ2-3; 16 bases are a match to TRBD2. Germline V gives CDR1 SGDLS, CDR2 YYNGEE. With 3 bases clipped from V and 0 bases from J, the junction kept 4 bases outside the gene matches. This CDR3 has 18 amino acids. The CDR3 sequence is CASSAGLAGGGSTDTQYF. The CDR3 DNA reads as TGTGCCAGCAGCGCGGGACTAGCGGGGGGGGGAAGCACAGATACGCAGTATTTT.

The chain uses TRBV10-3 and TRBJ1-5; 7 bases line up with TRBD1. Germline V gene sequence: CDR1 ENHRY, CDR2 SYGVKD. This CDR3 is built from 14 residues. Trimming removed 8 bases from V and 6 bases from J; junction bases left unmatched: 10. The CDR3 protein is CAISTGEWRQPQHF. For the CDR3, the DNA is TGTGCCATCTCTACAGGGGAATGGCGTCAGCCCCAGCATTTT.

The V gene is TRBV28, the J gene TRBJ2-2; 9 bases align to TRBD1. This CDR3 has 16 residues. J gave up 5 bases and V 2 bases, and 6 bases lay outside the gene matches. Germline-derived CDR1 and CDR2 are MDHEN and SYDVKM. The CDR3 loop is CASSLKQGAGTGELFF. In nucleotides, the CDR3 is TGTGCCAGCAGTTTAAAACAGGGGGCCGGAACCGGGGAGCTGTTTTTT. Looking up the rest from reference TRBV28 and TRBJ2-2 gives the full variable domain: DVKVTQSSRYLVKRTGEKVFLECVQDMDHENMFWYRQDPGLGLRLIYFSYDVKMKEKGDIPEGYSVSREKKERFSLILESASTNQTSMYLCASSLKQGAGTGELFFGEGSRLTVL.

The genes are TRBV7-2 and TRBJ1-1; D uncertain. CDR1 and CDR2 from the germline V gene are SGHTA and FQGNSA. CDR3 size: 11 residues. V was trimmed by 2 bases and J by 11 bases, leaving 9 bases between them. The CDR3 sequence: CASSLISRAFF. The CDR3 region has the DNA TGTGCCAGCAGCTTAATCTCGAGGGCTTTCTTT.

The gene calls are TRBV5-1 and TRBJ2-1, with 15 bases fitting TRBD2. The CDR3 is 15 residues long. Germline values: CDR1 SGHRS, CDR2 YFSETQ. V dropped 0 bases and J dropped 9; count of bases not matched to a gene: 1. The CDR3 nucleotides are TGCGCCAGCAGCTTGGTGGGACTAGCGGGAGGTGAGCAGTTCTTC. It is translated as CASSLVGLAGGEQFF.